The source of this T cell receptor beta chain is a study of cytomegalovirus exposure and HLA in healthy donors. In the study overall: From donors who were HLA-typed, an early data release held 80 million to 95 million unique TCRs.

In the PCR, 60 Vbeta and 13 Jbeta primers were used. Source study methods: It was a later analysis that counted 75 million to 90 million unique TCR beta chains, of which approximately 9.9 million were shared. Sequencing used immunoSEQ multiplex PCR; TCRdb keeps in-frame clones, though not all of them. V and J calls and clone size are given by that table; D and trimming were obtained from the DNA. Its listing shows about 75,000 clones. Sequences were obtained from PBMCs. The TCR was taken from a man aged 40-50 years in good health and CMV-seronegative.

CDR3 sequence: CASSLIREQYF. The CDR3 DNA follows: TGTGCCAGCAGCTTAATCCGCGAGCAGTACTTC. The chain recombines TRBV11-2 with TRBJ2-7; D remains unclear. Germline assignment: CDR1 SGHAT and CDR2 FQNNGV. The CDR3 runs 11 residues. V lost 2 bases, J lost 6 bases, and 5 bases lay in between.